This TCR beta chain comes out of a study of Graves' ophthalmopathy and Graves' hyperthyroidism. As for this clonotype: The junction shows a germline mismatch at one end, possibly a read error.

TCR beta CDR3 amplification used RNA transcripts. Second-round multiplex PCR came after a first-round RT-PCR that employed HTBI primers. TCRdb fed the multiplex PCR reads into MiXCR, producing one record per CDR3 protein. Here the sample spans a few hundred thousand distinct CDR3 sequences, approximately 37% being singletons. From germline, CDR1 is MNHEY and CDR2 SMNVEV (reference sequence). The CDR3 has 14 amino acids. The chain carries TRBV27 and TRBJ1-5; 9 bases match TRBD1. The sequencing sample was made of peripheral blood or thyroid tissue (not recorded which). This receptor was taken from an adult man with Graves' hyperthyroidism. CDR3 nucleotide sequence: TGTACCAGCAGCCGACAGGGGGGCAATCAGCCCCAGCATTTT. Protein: CTSSRQGGNQPQHF.